This passage covers 21 T cell receptor beta chains from one sample sequenced in a study of CD8 T cells in ankylosing spondylitis. From the 5' RACE reads, TCRdb called clonotypes with MiXCR, one entry per CDR3 protein. This table has hundreds of thousands of distinct CDR3 sequences, roughly 8% appearing once. Sequences were obtained from blood, either unsorted or a sorted T cell fraction (not recorded which). These receptor sequences come from a female donor with ankylosing spondylitis or in good health (not recorded which).

This clonotype was observed at least ten times. The genes are TRBV20-1 and TRBJ2-1; D gene ambiguous. The length of the CDR3 is 12 residues. Germline CDR1 is DFQATT and CDR2 is SNEGSKA (reference sequence). Deletions cut 1 base from V and 6 bases from J, with 7 bases between. CDR3 nucleotide sequence: TGCAGTGCTAGAGGCCCCCCCAATGAGCAGTTCTTC. This sequence encodes CSARGPPNEQFF.

This clonotype was detected many times. The J gene is TRBJ1-1, the V gene TRBV4-3, with D unclear. The CDR3 runs 17 residues. From germline, CDR1 is LGHNA and CDR2 YSLEER. Trimming left V 0 bases short and J 0 bases short, with 14 bases between. CDR3 coding DNA: TGCGCCAGCAGCCAAGATGGGAGGGCGTTATTGAACACTGAAGCTTTCTTT. The encoded protein is CASSQDGRALLNTEAFF.

This clonotype was seen ten or more times. The chain joins TRBV4-3 to TRBJ2-5; D may correspond to TRBD1 or TRBD2 (5 bases each). Trimming pared 4 bases from V and 1 base from J, leaving 7 bases between. CDR1 LGHNA and CDR2 YSLEER come from the germline V gene. This CDR3 comprises 13 residues. The CDR3 here is CASSRGIQETQYF. DNA of the CDR3: TGCGCCAGCAGCCGGGGGATCCAAGAGACCCAGTACTTC.

V is TRBV7-2 and J is TRBJ2-1, with D perhaps TRBD1 (6 bases). In germline, CDR1 is SGHTA, CDR2 FQGNSA. The CDR3 has 15 amino acids. Trimming removed 0 bases from V and 6 bases from J, with 12 bases in between. CDR3 coding DNA: TGTGCCAGCAGCTTAGCGGAGTTAGGGGGCAATGAGCAGTTCTTC. Protein product: CASSLAELGGNEQFF.

A word on this clonotype: A much larger clone lies a single base off, so this may be a read error. The chain employs TRBV7-2 and TRBJ2-7, with TRBD2 matching over 7 bases. This CDR3 is built from 15 residues. From germline, CDR1 is SGHTA and CDR2 FQGNSA. The CDR3 nucleotides are TGTGGCAGCAGCTTAGTAGCGGGCGCCTCCTACGAGCAGTACTTC. As protein: CGSSLVAGASYEQYF.

The table lists this clonotype with many counts. V usage is TRBV5-6 and J usage is TRBJ2-7, with D possibly matching TRBD1 (5 bases). The germline gives CDR1 SGHDT, CDR2 YYEEEE. The V end was cut by 0 bases, the J end by 10 bases, with 8 bases between. CDR3 length: 11 residues. The CDR3 protein is CASSLGDRQYF. The CDR3 DNA follows: TGTGCCAGCAGCTTGGGTGACAGACAGTACTTC.

This clonotype appeared a few times. The CDR3 DNA reads TGTGCCAGCAGCTTAGTGTGGGGGAACTCTGAAAAACTGTTTTTT. This sequence encodes CASSLVWGNSEKLFF. The rearrangement links TRBV7-2 to TRBJ1-4; tentative D call: TRBD1 (5 bases). With 1 base removed from V and 7 bases from J, the gap between germline ends came to 13 bases. This CDR3 contains 15 residues. Germline loops: CDR1 SGHTA, CDR2 FQGNSA. Supplemented by reference TRBV7-2 and TRBJ1-4, the full variable domain reads GAGVSQSPSNKVTEKGKDVELRCDPISGHTALYWYRQSLGQGLEFLIYFQGNSAPDKSGLPSDRFSAERTGGSVSTLTIQRTQQEDSAVYLCASSLVWGNSEKLFFGSGTQLSVL.

This clonotype was counted many times. The V gene is TRBV4-3, the J gene TRBJ1-3; 7 bases match TRBD1. The ends lost 0 bases at V and 4 bases at J; junction bases unmatched: 3. The CDR3 contains 15 residues. The V gene's germline CDR1 is LGHNA and CDR2 YSLEER. The CDR3 nucleotides are TGCGCCAGCAGCCAAGACGGGACAGCCGGAAACACCATATATTTT. It codes for CASSQDGTAGNTIYF.

Many counts were recorded for this clonotype. The chain employs TRBV5-1 and TRBJ2-5; D is undetermined. This CDR3 contains 12 residues. Germline CDR1 reads SGHRS; CDR2 reads YFSETQ. V was shortened by 4 bases and J by 1 base, with 5 bases between the two germline ends. This CDR3 reads CASSRFQETQYF. Here the CDR3 DNA reads TGCGCCAGCAGCCGGTTCCAAGAGACCCAGTACTTC.

V is TRBV7-9 and J is TRBJ1-1, with a weak D call TRBD1 (6 bases). Trimming took off 4 bases at V and 8 bases at J, with 23 bases between the two ends. The germline gives CDR1 SEHNR, CDR2 FQNEAQ (reference sequence). The CDR3 consists of 16 residues. This CDR3 reads CASSSWTADTSREAFF. The CDR3 nucleotides are TGTGCCAGCAGCTCCTGGACAGCCGACACTTCTCGAGAAGCTTTCTTT.

A few counts support this clonotype. The gene calls are TRBV15 and TRBJ1-5, with D possibly matching TRBD1 (5 bases). Trimming took 0 bases from V and 0 from J, leaving 9 bases between them. Per the germline V gene, CDR1 is LNHNV and CDR2 is YYDKDF (reference sequence). The CDR3 is 16 residues long. This CDR3 is CATSRDRGYSNQPQHF. CDR3 nucleotide sequence: TGTGCCACCAGCAGAGATCGGGGCTATAGCAATCAGCCCCAGCATTTT.

This clonotype has at least ten counts. The chain carries TRBV29-1 and TRBJ2-2; TRBD2 might be the D (6 bases). CDR1 and CDR2 (germline): SQVTM, ANQGSEA. V was trimmed by 2 bases and J by 5 bases, leaving 15 bases between them. This CDR3 has 15 amino acids. The CDR3 nucleotides read TGCAGCGTTGAACCAGCGGGCTCCGATACCGGGGAGCTGTTTTTT. Translating it yields CSVEPAGSDTGELFF.

Many counts were recorded for this clonotype. The chain couples TRBV18 to TRBJ2-3, with 7 nucleotides matching TRBD2. Germline CDR1 is KGHSH and CDR2 is LQKENI. The V gene end was trimmed by 5 bases and the J gene end by 4 bases; junction bases not matched to a gene: 12. The CDR3 covers 16 residues. The CDR3 sequence is CASSVVGGGPADTQYF. CDR3 nucleotides: TGTGCCAGCTCAGTCGTCGGGGGAGGGCCTGCAGATACGCAGTATTTT.

The gene calls are TRBV20-1 and TRBJ1-5, with D possibly being TRBD1 (5 bases). V was shortened by 5 bases and J by 0 bases, with 11 bases between the two germline ends. Germline-derived CDR1 and CDR2 are DFQATT and SNEGSKA (reference sequence). The CDR3 runs to 14 residues. CDR3 sequence reads: CSALGGYSNQPQHF. The CDR3 DNA follows: TGCAGTGCTTTGGGGGGGTATAGCAATCAGCCCCAGCATTTT.

This clonotype was picked up many times. The CDR3 DNA is TGTGCCAGCAGCTCCACAGGGCGCGGGTATGGCTACACCTTC. Its translation is CASSSTGRGYGYTF. V gene TRBV12-3 or TRBV12-4 combines with J gene TRBJ1-2; TRBD1 might be the D (6 bases). Trimming took 6 bases from V and 5 from J, leaving 16 bases between them. This CDR3 contains 14 residues.

In its sample, this clonotype was seen many times. The V and J genes are TRBV5-1 and TRBJ2-1; 10 bases align to TRBD1. V gave up 1 base and J gave up 7 bases; unmatched junction bases: 11. The germline gives CDR1 SGHRS, CDR2 YFSETQ. The CDR3 runs 17 residues. CDR3 bases: TGCGCCAGCAGCTTGCACCCGGGACAGGGGAGGAAGAATGAGCAGTTCTTC. This sequence encodes CASSLHPGQGRKNEQFF.

In its sample, this clonotype was seen many times. In nucleotides, the CDR3 is TGTGCCAGCAGCTTGTCCGTGAACTATGGCTACACCTTC. This codes for CASSLSVNYGYTF. V gene TRBV5-6 combines with J gene TRBJ1-2; D unresolved. Germline loops: CDR1 SGHDT, CDR2 YYEEEE. There are 13 residues in the CDR3. The V gene lost 1 base and the J gene lost 2 bases, with 6 bases spanning the gap.

There are many counts of this clonotype. The chain recombines TRBV29-1 with TRBJ2-1; possibly TRBD2 for D (7 bases). Trimming removed 0 bases from V and 8 bases from J, with 20 bases in between. This CDR3 is built from 16 residues. Germline V gene data show CDR1 as SQVTM and CDR2 as ANQGSEA. The CDR3 DNA follows: TGCAGCGTTGAAGACGGATATACAGGGAGGGAATATGAGCAGTTCTTC. It yields the protein CSVEDGYTGREYEQFF.

This clonotype was observed at least ten times. The V gene is TRBV5-1, the J gene TRBJ2-1, with D perhaps matching TRBD1 or TRBD2 (5 bases each). V gave up 5 bases and J gave up 0 bases, with 12 bases separating them. Germline loops: CDR1 SGHRS, CDR2 YFSETQ. CDR3 length: 15 amino acids. The CDR3 bases are TGCGCCAGCAGGTCCGGGACCCTCTCCTACAATGAGCAGTTCTTC. Translated, it gives CASRSGTLSYNEQFF.

The chain employs TRBV20-1 and TRBJ1-1; D gene ambiguous. Trimming stripped 1 base from V and 3 bases from J, with 12 bases between. Per the germline V gene, CDR1 is DFQATT and CDR2 is SNEGSKA (reference sequence). The CDR3 is 14 residues long. CDR3 sequence reads: CSARGGIGDTEAFF. CDR3 coding DNA: TGCAGTGCTAGAGGGGGAATTGGGGACACTGAAGCTTTCTTT.

This clonotype was counted between two and nine times. This chain links TRBV7-2 with TRBJ2-7; D is uncertain. V was shortened by 5 bases and J by 2 bases, with 7 bases between the two germline ends. CDR3 length: 12 residues. Germline V gives CDR1 SGHTA, CDR2 FQGNSA. The CDR3 bases are TGTGCCAGCAGCCATGCGACCTACGAGCAGTACTTC. Its protein is CASSHATYEQYF.